Shown below are 23 T cell receptor beta chains from a single sample sequenced in a study of T cells expressing NK-cell markers. TCRdb reprocessed the 5' RACE reads and reports one entry per CDR3 protein, with no DNA. The sample yields hundreds of thousands of distinct CDR3 sequences, of which the top ten take up less than 4.5%. The material sequenced was blood T cells: a sorted CD56 or NKG2C T cell subset, CD4+ or CD8+ T cells, or bulk PBMC T cells (not recorded which). Source of these receptors: a man aged 18 to 30 in good health.

The chain carries TRBV4-2 and TRBJ2-7; TCRdb proposes TRBD1, but this gene call is untestable without DNA. Germline V lookup: CDR1 LGHNA, CDR2 YNFKEQ. This CDR3 region has 15 residues. The CDR3 sequence is CASSQDPGQGGEQYF.

The V gene is TRBV6-5, the J gene TRBJ2-3; TCRdb lists TRBD2, though no DNA is available to test this call. Germline V lookup: CDR1 MNHEY, CDR2 SVGAGI. The CDR3 has 17 amino acids. The CDR3 loop is CASSSVLVGGTTDTQYF.

This rearrangement joins TRBV24-1 to TRBJ2-1; TCRdb gives TRBD1 as the D gene, but with no DNA this cannot be confirmed. The CDR3 contains 14 residues. The germline V gene has CDR1 KGHDR and CDR2 SFDVKD. CDR3 in amino acids: CAASGAGPHNEQFF.

The chain has TRBV5-8 and TRBJ1-2; TCRdb's D call, TRBD1, is unchecked because there is no DNA. Per germline, CDR1 SGHTS and CDR2 YDEGEE. The CDR3 contains 15 residues. The CDR3 spells CASSLRGQVDYGYTF.

The rearrangement joins TRBV20-1 to TRBJ2-1; absent DNA, TCRdb's TRBD1 call cannot be checked. The V gene's germline CDR1 is DFQATT and CDR2 SNEGSKA (reference sequence). This CDR3 region has 13 residues. This chain's CDR3 is CSARESSGSEQFF.

The chain couples TRBV28 to TRBJ2-1; without DNA, the TCRdb call of TRBD1 cannot be checked. Germline V lookup: CDR1 MDHEN, CDR2 SYDVKM. The CDR3 has 14 amino acids. This chain's CDR3 is CASSSRGQGDEQFF. Variable domain in full (rest from reference TRBV28 and TRBJ2-1): DVKVTQSSRYLVKRTGEKVFLECVQDMDHENMFWYRQDPGLGLRLIYFSYDVKMKEKGDIPEGYSVSREKKERFSLILESASTNQTSMYLCASSSRGQGDEQFFGPGTRLTVL.

The genes are TRBV5-1 and TRBJ1-1; TCRdb reports TRBD1, a call that lacks DNA to check it against. CDR3 length: 15 amino acids. Looked up from germline, CDR1 is SGHRS and CDR2 is YFSETQ. The CDR3 here is CASSGDREGRTEAFF.

The J gene is TRBJ2-5, the V gene TRBV12-3 or TRBV12-4; there is no DNA to check the TCRdb D call of TRBD2. CDR3 size: 13 residues. CDR3 loop: CASSFVEGGTQYF.

The chain joins TRBV6-1 to TRBJ2-3; without DNA, the TCRdb call of TRBD2 cannot be checked. CDR1 and CDR2 (germline): MNHNS, SASEGT. This CDR3 spans 14 amino acids. This CDR3 reads CASGFSSGTDTQYF.

This rearrangement joins TRBV12-3 or TRBV12-4 to TRBJ2-3; TCRdb picks TRBD2, but there is no DNA to check that call. The CDR3 runs to 16 residues. The CDR3 loop is CASSYLGGPSTDTQYF.

J is TRBJ2-1 and V is TRBV30; checking the TCRdb D call of TRBD2 is not possible without DNA. CDR1 GTSNPN and CDR2 SVGIG come from the germline V gene (reference sequence). CDR3 length: 16 residues. The CDR3 sequence is CAWKPVTSGLYNEQFF.

The chain couples TRBV12-3 or TRBV12-4 to TRBJ2-3. This CDR3 has 14 amino acids. Here the CDR3 reads CASSFTYWTDTQYF.

The V gene is TRBV4-3, the J gene TRBJ2-7; TCRdb's D call, TRBD2, is unchecked because there is no DNA. The CDR3 has 16 amino acids. Germline lookup yields CDR1 LGHNA and CDR2 YSLEER. This CDR3 reads CASSQGPSSGNYEQYF.

This chain connects TRBV11-2 to TRBJ2-1; without DNA, the TCRdb call of TRBD2 cannot be checked. The length of the CDR3 is 19 residues. Germline V gene lookup returns CDR1 SGHAT and CDR2 FQNNGV. The chain's CDR3 is CASSLRVGLAGVAYNEQFF.

V usage is TRBV28 and J usage is TRBJ2-7; TCRdb's D call, TRBD2, is unchecked because there is no DNA. Germline V gene sequence: CDR1 MDHEN, CDR2 SYDVKM. The CDR3 is 11 amino acids. Here the CDR3 reads CASSPQREQYF.

The V and J genes are TRBV12-3 or TRBV12-4 and TRBJ2-1; TCRdb returns TRBD1, unconfirmable since there is no DNA. The CDR3 contains 15 residues. The CDR3 spells CASSSSVGRYNEQFF.

This chain links TRBV5-4 with TRBJ1-2; checking the TCRdb D call of TRBD1 is not possible without DNA. In germline, CDR1 is SGHNT, CDR2 YYREEE (reference sequence). The CDR3 length is 15 residues. CDR3 protein: CASSLGDRLNGGYTF.

This chain uses TRBV27 with TRBJ2-3; without DNA, the TCRdb call of TRBD2 cannot be checked. Looked up from germline, CDR1 is MNHEY and CDR2 is SMNVEV (reference sequence). This CDR3 spans 17 amino acids. The CDR3 reads CASSLIPRGLVLDTQYF.

The V and J genes are TRBV9 and TRBJ2-1; TCRdb returns TRBD2, unconfirmable since there is no DNA. CDR3 length equals 15 residues. Germline CDR1 SGDLS, CDR2 YYNGEE. The CDR3 spells CASSVGGIGHNEQFF.

J is TRBJ2-3 and V is TRBV20-1; TCRdb's assignment of TRBD2 cannot be checked, as there is no DNA. Germline CDR1 DFQATT, CDR2 SNEGSKA (reference sequence). CDR3 length equals 17 residues. The CDR3 region is CSANRDLTLAATDTQYF.

The genes are TRBV5-1 and TRBJ2-1; the TCRdb D gene call, TRBD1, has no DNA to confirm it. This CDR3 spans 15 amino acids. CDR1 is SGHRS and CDR2 is YFSETQ in the germline V gene. CDR3 amino acids: CASSLNTGRYNEQFF. Variable domain in full (rest from reference TRBV5-1 and TRBJ2-1): KAGVTQTPRYLIKTRGQQVTLSCSPISGHRSVSWYQQTPGQGLQFLFEYFSETQRNKGNFPGRFSGRQFSNSRSEMNVSTLELGDSALYLCASSLNTGRYNEQFFGPGTRLTVL.

The chain employs TRBV28 and TRBJ2-2; TCRdb outputs TRBD1, but without DNA this stays unchecked. Germline assignment: CDR1 MDHEN and CDR2 SYDVKM. The CDR3 totals 16 residues. The CDR3 sequence is CASSPFGQGSNGELFF.

V is TRBV27 and J is TRBJ2-5; the TCRdb D gene call, TRBD1, has no DNA to confirm it. CDR1 is MNHEY and CDR2 is SMNVEV in the germline V gene (reference sequence). There are 15 residues in the CDR3. The CDR3 region is CASSQTREEVETQYF.